This record covers a single T cell receptor beta chain. This clone was seen a few times. The antigen this receptor binds is unknown. Base quality data are lacking; no much larger clone is found one base away. The data belong to a study of blood T cell repertoires in COVID-19 (dated by TCRdb to 2020 to 2022). Regarding the research as a whole: Samples from collaborators originated in the United States, Italy and Spain and spanned both the acute and convalescent phases of COVID-19. The prospective study material was composed of cDNA or gDNA derived from T cells, B-cell-depleted T cells, or PBMCs. Deeply sampled blood TCRbeta repertoires from subjects exposed to, actively infected with, or recovered from COVID-19 were included in the dataset. The repertoires were released in a freely available public database meant as a resource for research on the immune response to SARS-CoV-2. The samples were drawn from two sources: the first 160 participants of the ongoing ImmuneRACE study, and 950 to 1,500 subjects contributed by 6 global collaborators. The sample metadata nearly always contained a de-identified subject ID, COVID-19 status, age in years and sex. Where HLA class I and class II types were available, the types were taken from metadata supplied by the sample provider, not from assay-based typing. The research as a whole found: The quantity of clinical and demographic metadata differed by source and by participant and was supplied without curation.

TCRbeta CDR3 regions were amplified from genomic DNA using the immunoSEQ Assay, a bias-controlled multiplex PCR. Concerning the study's data processing: The number of nucleated cells in each sample was estimated by amplification of reference gene primers within the assay. To quantify the absolute abundance of each unique TCRbeta CDR3 rearrangement, sequence reads were collapsed and filtered. For each sample, productive Simpson clonality was calculated by taking the square root of Simpson's diversity index across productive rearrangements. Here the immuneACCESS table is served through TCRdb, limited to in-frame sequences with V and J called. Missing clones are a known gap in these copies; in checked studies unresolved V genes cover under half, and the rest lacks a known reason. D and trimming were read from the DNA, whereas the V and J calls and clone size are those reported in that table. The sample table records roughly 74,000 clones; 88% of these occur just once. The ten largest clones take up 1.5% to 2.5% of the sample.

From its cysteine to its phenylalanine, the CDR3 spans 12 amino acids. Here the CDR3 DNA is all that survives: 36 bases in frame from base 1. Between the V and J ends, shortened by 4 bases and 0 bases respectively, the junction contains 6 bases. According to the germline V gene (reference sequence), CDR1 reads GTSNPN and CDR2 reads SVGIG. Whole blood was collected in K2EDTA tubes by collaborating institutions according to the institutions' own protocols. For TCRbeta analysis, collaborators shipped samples as frozen whole blood, isolated PBMCs, or DNA extracted from either of those sample types. Sequences were obtained from peripheral blood. The source is a woman older than 75 with active or convalescent COVID-19. The V and J segments used are TRBV30 and TRBJ1-1, with no reliable assignment of the D segment. At the DNA level, the sequence is TGTGCCTGGATCCGGTTGAACACTGAAGCTTTCTTT. This codes for CAWIRLNTEAFF. When the CDR3 is completed using the reference TRBV30 and TRBJ1-1 genes on either side, the full variable domain is SQTIHQWPATLVQPVGSPLSLECTVEGTSNPNLYWYRQAAGRGLQLLFYSVGIGQISSEVPQNLSASRPQDRQFILSSKKLLLSDSGFYLCAWIRLNTEAFFGQGTRLTVV.